This paragraph reports one TCR beta chain. This sample is part of a study of control samples from healthy donors and cancer patients. Some clones are missing from TCRdb's copy, which holds only in-frame ones; the method was immunoSEQ multiplex PCR. The table shows about 130,000 clones, with about nine tenths occurring only once. Per germline, CDR1 WNHNN and CDR2 SYGVQD (reference sequence). V was trimmed by 0 bases and J by 6 bases, leaving 15 bases between them. The CDR3 totals 15 residues. This TCR came from a woman between 50 and 59 years old in good health. Specimen: blood. The rearrangement uses TRBV10-1 and TRBJ2-7, with D possibly matching TRBD1 (6 bases). CDR3 residues: CASSESGAGSGEQYF. The CDR3 region has the DNA TGCGCCAGCAGTGAGTCGGGGGCAGGGTCTGGCGAGCAGTACTTC.